These 15 T cell receptor beta chains were all obtained from the same sample, sequenced in a study of cytomegalovirus exposure and HLA in healthy donors. With 60 Vbeta and 13 Jbeta primers, the PCR was carried out. Profiled with immunoSEQ multiplex PCR; TCRdb holds only in-frame clones, not every one. This sample has more than 95,000 clones, with roughly 80% found just once. The specimen was PBMCs. Source of these receptors: a woman in her 40s in good health and CMV-seropositive.

The CDR3 sequence is CASIRTSVDNEQFF. In DNA, the CDR3 is TGTGCCAGTATCAGAACTAGCGTTGACAATGAGCAGTTCTTC. The J gene is TRBJ2-1, the V gene TRBV19; 7 nucleotides agree with TRBD2. The ends lost 7 bases at V and 5 bases at J; junction bases unmatched: 8. The CDR3 totals 14 residues. Germline assignment: CDR1 LNHDA and CDR2 SQIVND (reference sequence).

This rearrangement joins TRBV4-1 to TRBJ2-5; D ambiguous. Near its end, the DNA agrees better with TRBJ2-7, so the J call may be wrong. The CDR3 is 15 residues long. The germline gives CDR1 MGHRA, CDR2 YSYEKL. CDR3 DNA sequence: TGCGCCAGCAGCCAAGACCCGATTAAGGACTACGAGCAGTACTTC. Its translation: CASSQDPIKDYEQYF.

The rearrangement links TRBV6-1 to TRBJ1-5; TRBD1 agrees at 7 bases. This CDR3 comprises 13 residues. The germline V gene encodes CDR1 MNHNS and CDR2 SASEGT. With V trimmed by 5 bases and J by 3 bases, 1 base remained unmatched. CDR3 sequence: CASSTGVNQPQHF. The CDR3 DNA follows: TGTGCCAGCAGTACAGGGGTCAATCAGCCCCAGCATTTT.

This chain links TRBV13 with TRBJ2-7; possible D gene TRBD2, 5 bases. V dropped 5 bases and J dropped 3 bases, with 8 bases sitting between them. Germline CDR1 and CDR2: PRHDT and FYEKMQ (reference sequence). This CDR3 has 12 residues. The CDR3 sequence: CASSRRDYEQYF. DNA of the CDR3: TGTGCCAGCAGCCGCCGGGACTACGAGCAGTACTTC.

Turning to this clone: At the DNA level, this CDR3 is encoded by other sequences in the same sample as well. V gene TRBV6-6 combines with J gene TRBJ2-5, with D unresolved. The CDR3 length is 13 residues. Germline V gene lookup returns CDR1 MNHNY and CDR2 SVGAGI (reference sequence). Trimming pared 5 bases from V and 1 base from J, leaving 8 bases between. CDR3 sequence reads: CASSLDGQETQYF. The DNA for the CDR3 is TGTGCCAGCAGTCTAGACGGCCAAGAGACCCAGTACTTC.

V usage is TRBV9 and J usage is TRBJ1-2, with D possibly matching TRBD1 (5 bases). Trimming removed 3 bases from V and 6 bases from J, with 15 bases in between. CDR3 length equals 14 residues. Looked up from germline, CDR1 is SGDLS and CDR2 is YYNGEE. The DNA for the CDR3 is TGTGCCAGCAGCGCCGACAGTATGGATAATGGCTACACCTTC. It translates to CASSADSMDNGYTF.

The chain links TRBV15 to TRBJ2-7, with no clear D. CDR1 LNHNV and CDR2 YYDKDF come from the germline V gene (reference sequence). The CDR3 has 13 residues. V was shortened by 1 base and J by 7 bases, with 11 bases between the two germline ends. Here the CDR3 reads CATSRVRPQEQYF. As DNA, the CDR3 is TGTGCCACCAGCAGAGTCAGGCCCCAGGAGCAGTACTTC. The variable domain in full, completed from reference TRBV15 and TRBJ2-7, reads DAMVIQNPRYQVTQFGKPVTLSCSQTLNHNVMYWYQQKSSQAPKLLFHYYDKDFNNEADTPDNFQSRRPNTSFCFLDIRSPGLGDTAMYLCATSRVRPQEQYFGPGTRLTVT.

The chain carries TRBV11-2 and TRBJ2-3, with 8 bases aligning to TRBD2. CDR3 size: 14 residues. Per germline, CDR1 SGHAT and CDR2 FQNNGV. V shed 5 bases, J shed 4 bases, and the junction held 5 bases outside the gene matches. DNA for the CDR3: TGTGCCAGCAGCCTGGCGGGAGGTCCAGATACGCAGTATTTT. It encodes CASSLAGGPDTQYF.

The chain has TRBV27 and TRBJ1-1, with D perhaps matching TRBD1 (5 bases). Trimming stripped 1 base from V and 0 bases from J, with 9 bases between. The CDR3 has 15 residues. Germline CDR1 reads MNHEY; CDR2 reads SMNVEV (reference sequence). CDR3 nucleotide sequence: TGTGCCAGCAGTTTATTTGCGGGGGTGAACACTGAAGCTTTCTTT. Amino acids: CASSLFAGVNTEAFF.

This clone came up a few times. The chain uses TRBV7-9 and TRBJ2-3; a possible D gene is TRBD2 (6 bases). V lost 5 bases and J 8 bases, leaving 11 bases between the germline ends. CDR3 size: 12 residues. Germline values: CDR1 SEHNR, CDR2 FQNEAQ (reference sequence). CDR3 sequence: CASSVWGGTQYF. The CDR3 DNA is TGTGCCAGCAGCGTCTGGGGAGGTACGCAGTATTTT. Complete variable domain (other parts from reference TRBV7-9 and TRBJ2-3): DTGVSQNPRHKITKRGQNVTFRCDPISEHNRLYWYRQTLGQGPEFLTYFQNEAQLEKSRLLSDRFSAERPKGSFSTLEIQRTEQGDSAMYLCASSVWGGTQYFGPGTRLTVL.

The chain carries TRBV19 and TRBJ1-4, with D possibly TRBD1 on 5 matching bases. Looked up from germline, CDR1 is LNHDA and CDR2 is SQIVND (reference sequence). The CDR3 contains 14 residues. V shed 5 bases and J shed 5 bases, with 12 bases lying between them. The CDR3 spells CASSFFAGNEKLFF. CDR3 DNA: TGTGCCAGTAGTTTCTTCGCAGGGAATGAAAAACTGTTTTTT.

The rearrangement uses TRBV5-1 and TRBJ2-1, with TRBD2 identical over 8 bases. There are 14 residues in the CDR3. V was clipped by 2 bases and J by 8 bases; unmatched bases: 6. CDR1 and CDR2 from the germline V gene are SGHRS and YFSETQ. CDR3 nucleotides: TGCGCCAGCAGCTTACCGGGGGGGCCGGATGAGCAGTTCTTC. Protein sequence: CASSLPGGPDEQFF.

This clone was observed a handful of times. This chain links TRBV7-2 with TRBJ2-7; D perhaps matches TRBD1 (5 bases). Trimming removed 5 bases from V and 2 bases from J, with 13 bases in between. The CDR3 covers 14 residues. Germline V gene lookup returns CDR1 SGHTA and CDR2 FQGNSA. The CDR3 loop reads CASSVDSYTYEQYF. The CDR3 bases are TGTGCCAGCAGCGTTGACAGTTATACCTACGAGCAGTACTTC.

This clone was seen only a few times. CDR3 in amino acids: CASSDGSRFYEQYF. Here the CDR3 DNA reads TGCGCCAGCAGCGACGGGTCTCGCTTTTACGAGCAGTACTTC. This sequence joins TRBV5-1 and TRBJ2-7, with D uncertain. The V end was cut by 4 bases, the J end by 4 bases, with 15 bases between. This CDR3 is 14 amino acids long. CDR1 is SGHRS, CDR2 YFSETQ, per germline.

In DNA, the CDR3 is TGCGCCAGCATGGTGGGAGGGGGATACAATGAGCAGTTCTTC. Encoded protein: CASMVGGGYNEQFF. The J gene is TRBJ2-1, the V gene TRBV10-2, with D perhaps matching TRBD2 (7 bases). The CDR3 runs to 14 residues. Trimming stripped 7 bases from V and 4 bases from J, with 14 bases between. Germline CDR1 reads WSHSY; CDR2 reads SAAADI.